This T cell receptor beta chain is drawn from a study of T cells in Graves' hyperthyroidism and ophthalmopathy. This sample holds PBMCs from approximately 9 ml fresh peripheral blood. RNA transcripts yielded amplified TCR beta CDR3 regions. The TCR CDR3 was amplified in a first-round RT-PCR using the HTBI primer set. Each CDR3 protein is one row after TCRdb ran MiXCR on the multiplex PCR reads. The repertoire consists of around 420,000 distinct CDR3 sequences, with less than 20% occurring once and the leading ten covering over 12%. A note on this clonotype: Since a much larger clone is just one base distant, this may be a read error.

V dropped 3 bases and J dropped 0 bases, with 11 bases sitting between them. The CDR3 sequence is 15 residues long. CDR1 is SGHRS, CDR2 YFSETQ, per germline. This TCR came from a woman aged 18-29 years with Graves' hyperthyroidism. The V gene is TRBV5-1, the J gene TRBJ2-3, with D perhaps TRBD2 (6 bases). Sample: blood. The CDR3, as DNA: TGCGCCAGCAGCTCGGTGGGAGGAAGCACAGATACGCAGTATTTT. Its translation is CASSSVGGSTDTQYF.